The clone carrying this T cell receptor beta chain came up many times. Per germline, CDR1 ENHRY and CDR2 SYGVKD. The V gene end was trimmed by 4 bases and the J gene end by 5 bases; junction bases not matched to a gene: 14. The CDR3 length is 17 residues. This sample is drawn from a study of T cells in Graves' hyperthyroidism and ophthalmopathy. What was amplified from RNA transcripts were TCR beta CDR3 regions. The HTBI primer set drove a first-round RT-PCR of the TCR CDR3. TCRdb itself ran the multiplex PCR reads through MiXCR, one entry per CDR3 protein. This sample has approximately 380,000 distinct CDR3 sequences, with about 18% found just once.

The sequenced sample was blood. The receptor was isolated from a woman between 18 and 30 years old with Graves' hyperthyroidism. The chain joins TRBV10-3 to TRBJ1-2, with 9 bases identical to TRBD1. The CDR3, as DNA: TGTGCCATCAGTGGACCGAGGGGACAGGGCGATTTTTATGGCTACACCTTC. Residues: CAISGPRGQGDFYGYTF.